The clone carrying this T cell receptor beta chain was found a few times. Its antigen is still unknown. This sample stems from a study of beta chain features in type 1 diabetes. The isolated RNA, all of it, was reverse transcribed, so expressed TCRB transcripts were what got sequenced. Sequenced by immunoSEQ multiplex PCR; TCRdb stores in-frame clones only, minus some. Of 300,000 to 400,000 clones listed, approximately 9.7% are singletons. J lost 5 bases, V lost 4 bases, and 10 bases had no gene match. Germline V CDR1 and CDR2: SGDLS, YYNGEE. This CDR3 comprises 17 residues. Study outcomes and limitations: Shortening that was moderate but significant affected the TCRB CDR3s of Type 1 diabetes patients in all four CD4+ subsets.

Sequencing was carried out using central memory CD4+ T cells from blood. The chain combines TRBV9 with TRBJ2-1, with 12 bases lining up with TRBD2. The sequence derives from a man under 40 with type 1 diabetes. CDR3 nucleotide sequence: TGTGCCAGCAGCACCCTAGCGGGGGGGCTGGGTAACAATGAGCAGTTCTTC. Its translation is CASSTLAGGLGNNEQFF.